This TCR beta chain originates from a study of Graves' ophthalmopathy and Graves' hyperthyroidism. Germline V lookup: CDR1 SGDLS, CDR2 YYNGEE. The CDR3 is 15 amino acids. Trimming stripped 0 bases from V and 1 base from J, with 11 bases between. Comment on this clonotype: This could be a read error, since a much larger clone is one nucleotide away.

Scientists amplified the TCR beta CDR3 regions from RNA transcripts. An opening RT-PCR round employed HTBI primers and preceded a second-round multiplex PCR. TCRdb called the multiplex PCR reads again in MiXCR, with one record for every CDR3 protein. The sample carries roughly 500,000 distinct CDR3 sequences, approximately 15% recorded once. This receptor was taken from a woman in her twenties or thirties with Graves' ophthalmopathy. V is TRBV9 and J is TRBJ2-7; no definite D call. Sample: blood. CDR3 nucleotide sequence: TGTGCCAGCAGCGTAGGGGGTAGCATATCCTACGAGCAGTACTTC. It codes for CASSVGGSISYEQYF.